This record concerns one T cell receptor beta chain sequence. Antigen specificity is unknown. A junction end diverges from the germline sequence, so it may reflect a read error. Three rounds of nested PCR, following a modified ARM-PCR protocol, produced the TCRbeta library. TCRdb re-analysed the multiplex PCR reads in MiXCR, keeping a single row per CDR3 protein. The data show approximately 82,000 distinct CDR3 sequences, approximately 82% seen once. No cell sorting was done before RNA was extracted from the tissue. More than 3 cm separated this lung sample from the edge of the tumor. Chemotherapy-naive patients with new lung cancer underwent thoracic surgery in China, August–late 2014. The data were taken from a study of tumor and adjacent non-tumor tissue in lung cancer. Overall study: Patients comprised 12 adenocarcinoma, a couple of squamous cell carcinoma and 1 small cell lung cancer.

General study findings and limits: Tumor TCR diversity, when higher, was linked to shorter survival.

Sequenced input: distant non-tumor lung tissue. The sequence came from a man between 65 and 85 years old with non-small cell lung cancer.

CDR3 coding DNA: TGTGCCAGCGGCTTCAGGGACAGAGCCCTGAACACTGAAGCTTTCTTT. Translated, it gives CASGFRDRALNTEAFF. The chain couples TRBV11-3 to TRBJ1-1, with TRBD1 matching 7 bases. Germline V CDR1 and CDR2: SGHNT, YENEEA. This CDR3 comprises 16 residues. Full variable domain (missing parts from reference TRBV11-3 and TRBJ1-1): EAGVVQSPRYKIIEKKQPVAFWCNPISGHNTLYWYLQNLGQGPELLIRYENEEAVDDSQLPKDRFSAERLKGVDSTLKIQPAELGDSAVYLCASGFRDRALNTEAFFGQGTRLTVV.